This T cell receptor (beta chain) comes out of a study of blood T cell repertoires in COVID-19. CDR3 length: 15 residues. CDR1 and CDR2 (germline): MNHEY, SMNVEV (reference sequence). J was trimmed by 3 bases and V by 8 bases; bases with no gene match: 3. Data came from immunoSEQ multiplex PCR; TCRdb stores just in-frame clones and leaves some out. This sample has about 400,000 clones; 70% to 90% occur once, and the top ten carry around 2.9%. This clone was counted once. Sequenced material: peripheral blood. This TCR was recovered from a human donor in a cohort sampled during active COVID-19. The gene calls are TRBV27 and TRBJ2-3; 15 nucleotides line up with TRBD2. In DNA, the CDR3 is TGTGCCAGCTCTGGACTAGCGGGGGGGACAGATACGCAGTATTTT. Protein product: CASSGLAGGTDTQYF.